One T cell receptor beta chain is described in this entry. V lost 0 bases, J lost 5 bases, and 10 bases lay in between. Germline loops: CDR1 SEHNR, CDR2 FQNEAQ (reference sequence). This CDR3 is built from 14 residues. Method: immunoSEQ multiplex PCR; TCRdb's copy keeps in-frame clones and lacks some. The sample contains about 72,000 clones, about 63% of which appear only once. The source of the sample is a study of cytotoxic CD8 clonotypes in ibrutinib-treated CLL. The starting material was PBMCs, obtained after 12 months of ibrutinib treatment. This sequence originates from a human donor with chronic lymphocytic leukemia. The V gene is TRBV7-9, the J gene TRBJ1-2; a possible D gene is TRBD1 (6 bases). In DNA, the CDR3 is TGTGCCAGCAGCTTAGCACAGGGACGGTATGGCTACACCTTC. Protein product: CASSLAQGRYGYTF.